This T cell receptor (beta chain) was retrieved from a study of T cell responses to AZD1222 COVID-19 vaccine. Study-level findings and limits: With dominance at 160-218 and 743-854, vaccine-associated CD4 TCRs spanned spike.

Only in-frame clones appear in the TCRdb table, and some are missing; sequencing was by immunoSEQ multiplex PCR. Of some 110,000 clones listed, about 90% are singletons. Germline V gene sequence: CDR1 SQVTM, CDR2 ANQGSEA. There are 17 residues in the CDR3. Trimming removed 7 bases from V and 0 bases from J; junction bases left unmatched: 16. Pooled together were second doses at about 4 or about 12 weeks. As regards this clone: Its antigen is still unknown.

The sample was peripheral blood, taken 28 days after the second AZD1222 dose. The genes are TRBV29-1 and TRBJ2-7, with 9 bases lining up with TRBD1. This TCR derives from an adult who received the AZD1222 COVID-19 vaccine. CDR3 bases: TGCAGCGGCTACAGGGGGCGATTAGAGGGGGGCTCCTACGAGCAGTACTTC. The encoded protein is CSGYRGRLEGGSYEQYF.